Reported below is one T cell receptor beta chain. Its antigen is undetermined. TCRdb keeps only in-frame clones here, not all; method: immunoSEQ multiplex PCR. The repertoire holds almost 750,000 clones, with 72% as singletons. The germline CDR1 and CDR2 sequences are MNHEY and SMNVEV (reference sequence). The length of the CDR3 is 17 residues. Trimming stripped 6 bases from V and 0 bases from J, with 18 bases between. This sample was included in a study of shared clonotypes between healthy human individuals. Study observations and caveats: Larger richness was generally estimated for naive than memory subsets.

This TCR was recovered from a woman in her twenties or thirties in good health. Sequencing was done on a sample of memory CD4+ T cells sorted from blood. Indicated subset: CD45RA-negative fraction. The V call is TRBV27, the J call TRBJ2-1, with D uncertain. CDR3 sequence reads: CASRPRTALSSYNEQFF. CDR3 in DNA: TGTGCCAGCAGACCCCGGACGGCGCTGAGCTCCTACAATGAGCAGTTCTTC.